This paragraph covers one T cell receptor beta chain sequence. Enrolled through a virtual design, the participants were between 18 and 89 years of age and came from some 26 US areas. Cohort placement rested on clinical history that participants reported themselves. This sample is drawn from a study of blood T cell repertoires in COVID-19. Study information: COVID-19 samples, acute and convalescent, were from the United States, Italy and Spain.

Some clones are missing from TCRdb's copy, which holds only in-frame ones; the method was immunoSEQ multiplex PCR. The table lists about 400,000 clones, 85% to 90% of them singletons. This clonotype originated in a woman between 25 and 40 years old who had recovered from COVID-19. Sequencing was done on a sample of PBMCs or T cells enriched from blood (not recorded which).

CDR3: CASSLDPGLAREQYF. DNA of the CDR3: TGTGCCAGCAGCTTAGATCCCGGACTAGCGCGCGAGCAGTACTTC. The J gene is TRBJ2-7, the V gene TRBV7-8; 9 nucleotides line up with TRBD2. This CDR3 spans 15 amino acids. Germline CDR1 SGHVS, CDR2 FQNEAQ. V shed 1 base and J 6 bases; nucleotides not matched to a gene: 7.